Listed below are T cell receptor beta chains from one sample, sequenced in a study of early T cells in non-severe SARS-CoV-2 infection. A single record per CDR3 protein comes from TCRdb applying MiXCR to the 5' RACE reads. Among more than 85,000 distinct CDR3 sequences, around 17% were seen once, and the ten largest hold around 4.9%. The sequenced sample was whole blood, obtained at baseline. The receptors come from an adult who was a healthcare worker with PCR-confirmed SARS-CoV-2 infection or an uninfected control (not recorded which). CDR3s include the opening cysteine and the closing phenylalanine or tryptophan. A D gene is named only where the DNA matches it firmly. A row's size may be missing; if present it is once, few, many or a size class.

>-|TRBJ1-1|-|14|TRBV4-1
CASSQADGPFGAFF
>-|TRBJ2-3|-|14|TRBV27
CASMVGVRTDTQYF
>-|TRBJ2-5|-|14|TRBV20-1
CSASIAAYQETQYF
>-|TRBJ2-7|few|13|TRBV10-3
CAISVTGPYEQYF
>-|TRBJ2-7|few|14|TRBV7-2
CASSLGLVRYEQYF
>-|TRBJ2-2|few|15|TRBV28
CASSPPLTVTGELFF
>-|TRBJ2-7|-|14|TRBV23-1
CASSQSDKSYEQYF
>TRBD2|TRBJ2-7|few|14|TRBV20-1
CSLRAGLVPYEQYF
>TRBD2|TRBJ2-7|many|13|TRBV28
CASSLSGGREQYF
>TRBD1|TRBJ1-6|-|14|TRBV7-9
CASSAGQGYSPLHF
>-|TRBJ2-5|few|12|TRBV6-5
CASSYSRETQYF
>-|TRBJ2-2|many|15|TRBV6-4
CASSKDGEGTGELFF
>-|TRBJ2-1|few|11|TRBV10-2
CASSELGEQFF
>TRBD1|TRBJ1-2|few|15|TRBV10-2
CASSFSDRNYYGYTF
>-|TRBJ2-1|few|13|TRBV7-7
CASSLFSGDEQFF
>-|TRBJ2-7|-|12|TRBV20-1
CSAFEEGYEQYF
>TRBD2|TRBJ2-5|few|15|TRBV12-3/TRBV12-4
CASSPSGTIKETQYF
>TRBD2|TRBJ2-3|-|15|TRBV12-3/TRBV12-4
CASSSQREDVDTQYF
>-|TRBJ2-7|-|12|TRBV9
CCRGVLPHEQYF
>-|TRBJ1-2|few|11|TRBV6-5
CASTKGGGYTF